A single sample gave rise to the 27 T cell receptor beta chains below, sequenced in a study of cytomegalovirus exposure and HLA in healthy donors. PCR used 60 Vbeta primers and 13 Jbeta primers. The assay was immunoSEQ multiplex PCR, and TCRdb's table has in-frame clones only and misses some. The sample includes about 89,000 clones, around 84% of them seen just once. The sequenced sample consisted of PBMCs. Source of these receptors: a man in his forties in good health and CMV-seropositive.

This chain joins TRBV10-1 and TRBJ1-2; 10 bases fit TRBD1. The CDR3 consists of 13 residues. Per germline, CDR1 WNHNN and CDR2 SYGVQD (reference sequence). Trimming at V came to 11 bases and at J to 10 bases, leaving 13 bases not matched to a gene. CDR3 sequence: CAGGTGDRENYTF. CDR3 in DNA: TGCGCCGGAGGGACAGGGGATCGAGAGAACTACACCTTC.

The rearrangement links TRBV6-6 to TRBJ2-3; a possible D gene is TRBD1 (6 bases). V dropped 11 bases and J dropped 0 bases, with 18 bases sitting between them. The V gene's germline CDR1 is MNHNY and CDR2 SVGAGI (reference sequence). The CDR3 has 15 amino acids. CDR3 amino acids: CAGQNGRSSTDTQYF. In nucleotides, the CDR3 is TGTGCCGGACAGAACGGACGATCTAGCACAGATACGCAGTATTTT.

The chain carries TRBV2 and TRBJ1-4, with 7 bases identical to TRBD1. The CDR3 loop spans 17 amino acids. From germline, CDR1 is SNHLY and CDR2 FYNNEI. With 3 bases clipped from V and 4 bases from J, the junction kept 11 bases outside the gene matches. The chain's CDR3 is CASSERGGQLLNEKLFF. The CDR3 DNA reads as TGTGCCAGCAGTGAGCGGGGGGGACAGCTTCTTAATGAAAAACTGTTTTTT.

This clone was seen only a few times. The junction departs from germline at one end; a sequencing error may be responsible. V usage is TRBV7-7 and J usage is TRBJ2-5, with 14 nucleotides matching TRBD2. The CDR3 consists of 15 residues. Germline-derived CDR1 and CDR2 are SSHAT and FNYEAQ (reference sequence). Written as DNA, the CDR3 is TGTGCTAGCAGCCCAGGACTAGCGGGAGGAGAGACCCAGTACTTC. It translates to CASSPGLAGGETQYF.

The chain couples TRBV11-2 to TRBJ2-2; the match to TRBD1 covers 10 bases. Per the germline V gene, CDR1 is SGHAT and CDR2 is FQNNGV. This CDR3 contains 17 residues. V lost 6 bases, J lost 1 base, and 8 bases stayed unmatched. For the CDR3, the DNA is TGTGCCAGCAGTGAAAGGACAGGGGGGGGGAACACCGGGGAGCTGTTTTTT. It encodes CASSERTGGGNTGELFF.

The chain couples TRBV11-3 to TRBJ2-3, with D perhaps matching TRBD2 (6 bases). The V and J ends lost 4 bases and 7 bases respectively, with 15 bases between them. Germline CDR1 reads SGHNT; CDR2 reads YENEEA. The CDR3 has 14 residues. The CDR3: CASSSPLRENTQYF. In DNA form, the CDR3 reads TGTGCCAGCAGCTCCCCCCTCCGGGAGAATACGCAGTATTTT.

The chain recombines TRBV7-9 with TRBJ2-6; 8 nucleotides match TRBD1. This CDR3 is 17 amino acids long. Germline CDR1 and CDR2: SEHNR and FQNEAQ (reference sequence). Trimming at V came to 5 bases and at J to 1 base, leaving 7 bases not matched to a gene. CDR3: CASSPGTGLSGANVLTF. In DNA form, the CDR3 reads TGTGCCAGCAGCCCAGGGACAGGACTGTCTGGGGCCAACGTCCTGACTTTC.

The chain links TRBV10-3 to TRBJ2-3; TRBD1 might be the D (5 bases). V was trimmed by 7 bases and J by 4 bases, leaving 6 bases between them. There are 11 residues in the CDR3. In germline, CDR1 is ENHRY, CDR2 SYGVKD. CDR3 amino acids: CAIMGPDTQYF. The CDR3 DNA is TGTGCCATCATGGGGCCAGATACGCAGTATTTT.

This chain uses TRBV4-1 with TRBJ2-7, with 10 positions matching TRBD1. This CDR3 is 15 amino acids long. Germline V CDR1 and CDR2: MGHRA, YSYEKL. Trimming removed 6 bases from V and 7 bases from J; junction bases left unmatched: 12. The CDR3 loop is CASSRPGQGPQEQYF. CDR3 nucleotides: TGCGCCAGCAGTCGCCCGGGACAGGGGCCGCAAGAGCAGTACTTC.

The J gene is TRBJ2-5, the V gene TRBV27, with 7 bases identical to TRBD1. This CDR3 has 15 residues. CDR1 and CDR2 (germline): MNHEY, SMNVEV (reference sequence). The trim removed 1 base at V and 1 base at J, leaving 3 bases unmatched. CDR3 loop: CASSLLRQGQETQYF. In DNA form, the CDR3 reads TGTGCCAGCAGTTTATTGAGACAGGGCCAAGAGACCCAGTACTTC.

The chain combines TRBV12-5 with TRBJ2-7, with 7 bases aligning to TRBD1. The germline CDR1 and CDR2 sequences are LGHNT and FRNRAP. V shed 4 bases, J shed 2 bases, and the junction held 11 bases outside the gene matches. The CDR3 extends over 16 amino acids. For the CDR3, the DNA is TGTGCTAGTGGTTGGATACAAGGGGACAGTACCTACGAGCAGTACTTC. Its translation: CASGWIQGDSTYEQYF.

V gene TRBV7-8 combines with J gene TRBJ2-5; D might be TRBD2 (6 bases). This CDR3 spans 14 amino acids. V was pared by 0 bases and J by 5 bases, with 10 bases between. Germline CDR1 SGHVS, CDR2 FQNEAQ. The CDR3 loop is CASSLALAGETQYF. The CDR3 DNA reads TGTGCCAGCAGCTTAGCACTAGCCGGCGAGACCCAGTACTTC.

The V and J genes are TRBV5-1 and TRBJ2-1; 7 bases map to TRBD2. The CDR3 has 12 amino acids. CDR1 is SGHRS and CDR2 is YFSETQ in the germline V gene. Losses at the gene ends were 3 bases for V and 8 bases for J; bases not matched to a gene: 2. This chain's CDR3 is CASSWGGDEQFF. The CDR3 DNA is TGCGCCAGCAGCTGGGGGGGGGATGAGCAGTTCTTC.

This sequence joins TRBV6-5 and TRBJ2-7, with 10 positions matching TRBD1. The CDR3 consists of 15 residues. Germline loops: CDR1 MNHEY, CDR2 SVGAGI. The trim removed 5 bases at V and 6 bases at J, leaving 10 bases unmatched. The CDR3 DNA follows: TGTGCCAGCAGTAATACCGGGACAGGGGTCAGCGAGCAGTACTTC. This sequence encodes CASSNTGTGVSEQYF.

V is TRBV10-3 and J is TRBJ2-2; 10 positions match TRBD2. Germline values: CDR1 ENHRY, CDR2 SYGVKD. This CDR3 is built from 14 residues. Germline trimming cut 6 bases from V and 6 bases from J; bases unmatched to any gene: 4. The DNA of the CDR3 is TGTGCCATCAGCGGACTAGCGGATGCCGGGGAGCTGTTTTTT. Protein: CAISGLADAGELFF.

This clone has just one count. V gene TRBV5-8 combines with J gene TRBJ2-1; D remains unclear. Trimming took 10 bases from V and 4 from J, leaving 30 bases between them. Germline assignment: CDR1 SGHTS and CDR2 YDEGEE. The CDR3 length is 18 residues. The CDR3 DNA sequence: TGTGCCCGCTATCCCCAAACCTCCCAGCGAGCCGTATACAATGAGCAGTTCTTC. It codes for CARYPQTSQRAVYNEQFF.

V and J are TRBV4-1 and TRBJ2-7; D possibly corresponds to TRBD1 (5 bases). Germline assignment: CDR1 MGHRA and CDR2 YSYEKL. V was trimmed by 2 bases and J by 6 bases, leaving 11 bases between them. This CDR3 has 13 amino acids. The CDR3 region has the DNA TGCGCCAGCAGCCAACCAGGGATTGGCGAGCAGTACTTC. Its translation: CASSQPGIGEQYF.

The rearrangement joins TRBV5-6 to TRBJ2-3; a weak D match, TRBD2 (6 bases). CDR3 length equals 15 residues. The germline V and J ends were trimmed by 4 bases and 3 bases, with 15 bases remaining between them. Per the germline V gene, CDR1 is SGHDT and CDR2 is YYEEEE. As DNA, the CDR3 is TGTGCCAGCAGCCCAAGTGGGGGGAGGACAGATACGCAGTATTTT. Its translation: CASSPSGGRTDTQYF.

This chain connects TRBV7-9 to TRBJ1-3; perhaps TRBD1 as D (5 bases). V was shortened by 4 bases and J by 4 bases, with 17 bases between the two germline ends. The CDR3 loop spans 16 amino acids. Per the germline V gene, CDR1 is SEHNR and CDR2 is FQNEAQ (reference sequence). The CDR3 here is CASSWTGTLGGNTIYF. CDR3 nucleotides: TGTGCCAGCAGCTGGACCGGGACTCTGGGAGGAAACACCATATATTTT.

The J gene is TRBJ2-2, the V gene TRBV5-1; 10 nucleotides align to TRBD2. There are 15 residues in the CDR3. Germline CDR1 reads SGHRS; CDR2 reads YFSETQ. J gave up 7 bases and V 6 bases, and 9 bases lay outside the gene matches. CDR3 nucleotides: TGCGCCAGCACAGAAGCGGGGGGGCCTAACGGGGAGCTGTTTTTT. Residues: CASTEAGGPNGELFF. Based on the CDR3 plus reference TRBV5-1 and TRBJ2-2, the full variable domain is KAGVTQTPRYLIKTRGQQVTLSCSPISGHRSVSWYQQTPGQGLQFLFEYFSETQRNKGNFPGRFSGRQFSNSRSEMNVSTLELGDSALYLCASTEAGGPNGELFFGEGSRLTVL.

The rearrangement joins TRBV5-6 to TRBJ1-3; D remains unclear. The CDR3 has 16 residues. V was clipped by 4 bases and J by 0 bases, with 14 bases between them. From germline, CDR1 is SGHDT and CDR2 YYEEEE. This CDR3 is CASSILDGLSGNTIYF. The CDR3 coding sequence is TGTGCCAGCAGCATACTGGACGGACTCTCTGGAAACACCATATATTTT.

This clone occurred once. The rearrangement joins TRBV6-1 to TRBJ2-3; possible D gene TRBD1, 6 bases. Trimming pared 8 bases from V and 2 bases from J, leaving 14 bases between. This CDR3 spans 14 amino acids. Germline V lookup: CDR1 MNHNS, CDR2 SASEGT. As DNA, the CDR3 is TGTGCCAGCGCATGGGGGCCTAACACAGATACGCAGTATTTT. Its translation is CASAWGPNTDTQYF.

V gene TRBV5-1 combines with J gene TRBJ2-7; 9 bases map to TRBD2. This CDR3 spans 14 amino acids. The V gene's germline CDR1 is SGHRS and CDR2 YFSETQ. After removal of 3 bases from V and 4 bases from J, the junction contained 5 bases not matched to a gene. CDR3 in DNA: TGCGCCAGCAGCTGGGGACTAGCAGATTACGAGCAGTACTTC. Residues: CASSWGLADYEQYF.

The chain uses TRBV10-1 and TRBJ2-7; possibly TRBD1 for D (6 bases). V gave up 4 bases and J gave up 5 bases, with 15 bases separating them. Germline-derived CDR1 and CDR2 are WNHNN and SYGVQD (reference sequence). The CDR3 consists of 14 residues. CDR3 sequence: CASSGGGQPDEQYF. CDR3 nucleotides: TGCGCCAGCAGTGGAGGTGGACAGCCGGACGAGCAGTACTTC.

This clone was counted between two and nine times. The chain is built from TRBV2 and TRBJ2-7, with D possibly being TRBD2 (6 bases). The germline V and J ends were trimmed by 5 bases and 2 bases, with 7 bases remaining between them. Germline lookup yields CDR1 SNHLY and CDR2 FYNNEI. The CDR3 contains 12 residues. Here the CDR3 reads CASSRLAYEQYF. The CDR3 nucleotides read TGTGCCAGCAGTCGACTAGCCTACGAGCAGTACTTC.

The V call is TRBV5-6, the J call TRBJ2-1, with D possibly matching TRBD1 (5 bases). Per germline, CDR1 SGHDT and CDR2 YYEEEE. The CDR3 runs 16 residues. Trimming pared 4 bases from V and 6 bases from J, leaving 20 bases between. CDR3 in amino acids: CASSTQGAWLGNEQFF. The CDR3 DNA is TGTGCCAGCAGCACCCAAGGGGCCTGGTTGGGCAATGAGCAGTTCTTC.

The CDR3 sequence is CASGSGGQYTEAFF. CDR3 DNA: TGCGCCAGCGGATCCGGCGGGCAGTACACTGAAGCTTTCTTT. This rearrangement joins TRBV23-1 to TRBJ1-1; D uncertain. TRBV23-1 is an open reading frame, and its role is uncertain. V was trimmed by 8 bases and J by 3 bases, leaving 16 bases between them. The length of the CDR3 is 14 residues.